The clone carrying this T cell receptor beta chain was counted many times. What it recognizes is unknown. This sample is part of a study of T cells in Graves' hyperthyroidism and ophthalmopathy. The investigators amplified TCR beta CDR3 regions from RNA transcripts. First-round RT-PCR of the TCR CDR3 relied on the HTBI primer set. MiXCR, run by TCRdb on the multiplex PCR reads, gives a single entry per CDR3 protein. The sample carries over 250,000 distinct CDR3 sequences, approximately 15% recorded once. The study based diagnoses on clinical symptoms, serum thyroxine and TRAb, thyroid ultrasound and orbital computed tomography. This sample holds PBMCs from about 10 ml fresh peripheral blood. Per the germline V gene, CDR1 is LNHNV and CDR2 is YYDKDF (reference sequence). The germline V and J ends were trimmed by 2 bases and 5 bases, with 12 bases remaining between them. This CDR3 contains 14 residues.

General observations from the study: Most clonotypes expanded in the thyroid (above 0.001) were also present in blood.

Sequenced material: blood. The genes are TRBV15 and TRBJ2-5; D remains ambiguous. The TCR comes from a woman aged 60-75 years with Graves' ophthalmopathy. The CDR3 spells CATSRSGPRETQYF. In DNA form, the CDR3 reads TGTGCCACCAGCAGATCGGGCCCACGGGAGACCCAGTACTTC. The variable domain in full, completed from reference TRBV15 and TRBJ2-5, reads DAMVIQNPRYQVTQFGKPVTLSCSQTLNHNVMYWYQQKSSQAPKLLFHYYDKDFNNEADTPDNFQSRRPNTSFCFLDIRSPGLGDTAMYLCATSRSGPRETQYFGPGTRLLVL.